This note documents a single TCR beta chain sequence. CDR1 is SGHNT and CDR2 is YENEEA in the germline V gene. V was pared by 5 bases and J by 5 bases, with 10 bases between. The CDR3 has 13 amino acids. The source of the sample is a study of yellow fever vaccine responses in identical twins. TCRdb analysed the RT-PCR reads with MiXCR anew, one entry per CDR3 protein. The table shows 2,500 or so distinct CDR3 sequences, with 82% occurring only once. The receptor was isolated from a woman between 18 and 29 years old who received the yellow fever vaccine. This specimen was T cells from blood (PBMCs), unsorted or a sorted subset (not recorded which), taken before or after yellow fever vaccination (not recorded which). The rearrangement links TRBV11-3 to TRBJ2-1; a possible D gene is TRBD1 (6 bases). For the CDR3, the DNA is TGTGCCAGCAGCGCAGGGACAAACAATGAGCAGTTCTTC. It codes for CASSAGTNNEQFF.